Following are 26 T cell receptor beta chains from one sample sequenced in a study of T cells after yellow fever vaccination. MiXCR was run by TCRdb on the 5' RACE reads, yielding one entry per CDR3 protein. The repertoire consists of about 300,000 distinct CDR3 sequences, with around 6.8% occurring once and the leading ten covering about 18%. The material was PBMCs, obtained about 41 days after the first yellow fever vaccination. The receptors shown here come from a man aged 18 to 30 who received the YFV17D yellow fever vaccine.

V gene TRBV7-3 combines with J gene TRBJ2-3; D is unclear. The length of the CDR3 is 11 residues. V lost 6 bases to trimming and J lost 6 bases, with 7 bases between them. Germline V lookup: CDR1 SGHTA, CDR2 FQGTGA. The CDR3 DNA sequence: TGTGCCAGCAGACAGAGGGATACGCAGTATTTT. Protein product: CASRQRDTQYF.

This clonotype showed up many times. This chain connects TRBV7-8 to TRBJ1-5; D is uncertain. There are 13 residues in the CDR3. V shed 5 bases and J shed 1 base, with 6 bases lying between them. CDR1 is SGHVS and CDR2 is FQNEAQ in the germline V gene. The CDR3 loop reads CASSRGSNQPQHF. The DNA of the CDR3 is TGTGCCAGCAGCCGCGGCAGCAATCAGCCCCAGCATTTT. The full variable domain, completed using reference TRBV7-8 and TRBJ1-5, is GAGVSQSPRYKVAKRGQDVALRCDPISGHVSLFWYQQALGQGPEFLTYFQNEAQLDKSGLPSDRFFAERPEGSVSTLKIQRTQQEDSAVYLCASSRGSNQPQHFGDGTRLSIL.

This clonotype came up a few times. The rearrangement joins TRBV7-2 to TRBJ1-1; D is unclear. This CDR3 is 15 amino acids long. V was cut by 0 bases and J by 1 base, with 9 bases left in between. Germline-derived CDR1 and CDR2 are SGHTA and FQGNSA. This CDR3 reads CASSLARRGNTEAFF. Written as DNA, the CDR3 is TGTGCCAGCAGCTTAGCGCGTCGGGGGAACACTGAAGCTTTCTTT.

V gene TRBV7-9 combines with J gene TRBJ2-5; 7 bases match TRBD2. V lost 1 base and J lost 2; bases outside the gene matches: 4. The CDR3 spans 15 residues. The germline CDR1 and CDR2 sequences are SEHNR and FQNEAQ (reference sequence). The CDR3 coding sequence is TGTGCCAGCAGCTTAGTGATGGGGGGGCAAGAGACCCAGTACTTC. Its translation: CASSLVMGGQETQYF.

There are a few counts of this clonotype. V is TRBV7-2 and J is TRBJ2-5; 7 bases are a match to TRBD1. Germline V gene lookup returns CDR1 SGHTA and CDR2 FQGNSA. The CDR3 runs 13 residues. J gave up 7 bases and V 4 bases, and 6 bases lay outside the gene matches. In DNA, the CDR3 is TGTGCCAGCAGCTCCCGACAGGGTGGGACCCAGTACTTC. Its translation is CASSSRQGGTQYF.

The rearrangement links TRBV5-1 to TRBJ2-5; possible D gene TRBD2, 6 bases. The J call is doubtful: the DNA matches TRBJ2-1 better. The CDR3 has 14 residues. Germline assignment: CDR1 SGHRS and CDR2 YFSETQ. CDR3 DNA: TGCGCCAGCGCCCCAACCGGGCCGGGGGAGACCCAGTTCTTC. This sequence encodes CASAPTGPGETQFF.

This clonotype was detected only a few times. The CDR3, as DNA: TGTGCCAGCAGCCCCTCGACAGGGGGCATGGAGGCCAAAAACATTCAGTACTTC. Amino acid sequence: CASSPSTGGMEAKNIQYF. The V call is TRBV12-3 or TRBV12-4, the J call TRBJ2-4; 10 bases are shared with TRBD1. The CDR3 is 18 residues long. J lost 1 base, V lost 6 bases, and 12 bases had no gene match.

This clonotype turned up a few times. CDR3 loop: CSVEDNRPDTEAFF. CDR3 DNA sequence: TGCAGCGTTGAAGATAACCGACCGGACACTGAAGCTTTCTTT. V and J are TRBV29-1 and TRBJ1-1; D is unresolved. V gave up 0 bases and J gave up 3 bases, with 11 bases separating them. Germline V lookup: CDR1 SQVTM, CDR2 ANQGSEA. The CDR3 is 14 amino acids.

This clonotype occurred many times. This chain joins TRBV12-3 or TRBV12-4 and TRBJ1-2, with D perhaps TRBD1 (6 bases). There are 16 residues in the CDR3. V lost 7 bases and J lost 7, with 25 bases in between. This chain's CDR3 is CASTLPSFQGSRGYTF. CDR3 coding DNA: TGTGCCAGCACCCTCCCCTCCTTTCAGGGGAGTCGTGGCTACACCTTC.

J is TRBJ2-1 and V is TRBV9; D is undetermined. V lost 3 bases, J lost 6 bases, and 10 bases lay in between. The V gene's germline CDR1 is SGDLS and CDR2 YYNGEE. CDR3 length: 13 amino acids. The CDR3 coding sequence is TGTGCCAGCAGCGCTATGAGGAGCAATGAGCAGTTCTTC. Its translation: CASSAMRSNEQFF.

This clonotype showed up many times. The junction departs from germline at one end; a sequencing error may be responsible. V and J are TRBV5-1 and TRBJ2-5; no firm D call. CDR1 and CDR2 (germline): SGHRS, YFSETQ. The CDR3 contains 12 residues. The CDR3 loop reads CASSLLGETQYF. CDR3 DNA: TGTGCCAGCAGTCTCCTGGGGGAGACCCAGTACTTC.

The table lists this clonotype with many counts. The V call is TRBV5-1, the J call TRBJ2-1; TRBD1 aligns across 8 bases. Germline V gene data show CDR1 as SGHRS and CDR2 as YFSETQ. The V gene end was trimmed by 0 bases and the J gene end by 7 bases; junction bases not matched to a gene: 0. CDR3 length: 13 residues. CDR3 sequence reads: CASSLGDRNEQFF. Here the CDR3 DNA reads TGCGCCAGCAGCTTGGGGGACAGGAATGAGCAGTTCTTC.

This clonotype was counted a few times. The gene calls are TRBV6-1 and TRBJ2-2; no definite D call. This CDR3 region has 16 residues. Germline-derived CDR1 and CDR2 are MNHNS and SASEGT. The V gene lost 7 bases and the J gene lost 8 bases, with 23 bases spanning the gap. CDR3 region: CASTLLLGPPTGELFF. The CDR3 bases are TGTGCCAGCACCCTCCTACTTGGCCCCCCAACTGGGGAGCTGTTTTTT.

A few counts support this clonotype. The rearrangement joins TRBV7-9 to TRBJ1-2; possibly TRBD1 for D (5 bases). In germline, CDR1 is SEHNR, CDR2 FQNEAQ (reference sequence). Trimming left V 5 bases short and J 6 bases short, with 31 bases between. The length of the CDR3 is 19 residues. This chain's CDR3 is CASSPTPSSREAGGNGYTF. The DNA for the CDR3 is TGTGCCAGCAGCCCGACACCCTCTTCGAGGGAGGCGGGGGGAAATGGCTACACCTTC.

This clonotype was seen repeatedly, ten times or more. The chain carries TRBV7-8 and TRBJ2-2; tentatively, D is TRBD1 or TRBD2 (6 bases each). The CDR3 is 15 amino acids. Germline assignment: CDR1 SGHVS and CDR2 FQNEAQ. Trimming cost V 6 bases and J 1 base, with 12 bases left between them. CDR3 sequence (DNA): TGTGCCAGCAGGGCGGAGGGGGAGAACACCGGGGAGCTGTTTTTT. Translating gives CASRAEGENTGELFF.

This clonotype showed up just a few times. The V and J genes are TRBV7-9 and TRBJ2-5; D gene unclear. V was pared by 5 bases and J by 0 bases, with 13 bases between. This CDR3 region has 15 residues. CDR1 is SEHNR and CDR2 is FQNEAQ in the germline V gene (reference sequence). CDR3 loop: CASSPPASNQETQYF. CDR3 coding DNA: TGTGCCAGCAGCCCCCCCGCGTCGAACCAAGAGACCCAGTACTTC. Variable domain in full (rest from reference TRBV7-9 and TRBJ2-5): DTGVSQNPRHKITKRGQNVTFRCDPISEHNRLYWYRQTLGQGPEFLTYFQNEAQLEKSRLLSDRFSAERPKGSFSTLEIQRTEQGDSAMYLCASSPPASNQETQYFGPGTRLLVL.

For the CDR3, the DNA is TGTGCCAGCAGCTTTGAATACGAGCAGTACTTC. Amino acids: CASSFEYEQYF. The chain couples TRBV7-9 to TRBJ2-7; D gene ambiguous. V was clipped by 3 bases and J by 4 bases, with 4 bases between them. CDR1 SEHNR and CDR2 FQNEAQ come from the germline V gene (reference sequence). The CDR3 runs to 11 residues.

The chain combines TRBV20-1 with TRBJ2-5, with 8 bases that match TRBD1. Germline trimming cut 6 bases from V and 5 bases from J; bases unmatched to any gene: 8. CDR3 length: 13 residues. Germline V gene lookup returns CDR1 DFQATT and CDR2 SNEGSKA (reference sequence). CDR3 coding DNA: TGCAGTGCCTACAAACAGGGGGTCGAGACCCAGTACTTC. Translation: CSAYKQGVETQYF.

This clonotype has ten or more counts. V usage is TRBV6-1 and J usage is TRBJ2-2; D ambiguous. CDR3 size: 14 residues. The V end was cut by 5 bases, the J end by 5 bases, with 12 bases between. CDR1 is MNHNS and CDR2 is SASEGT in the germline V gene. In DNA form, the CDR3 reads TGTGCCAGCAGTAGGCGACCTGAAACCGGGGAGCTGTTTTTT. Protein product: CASSRRPETGELFF.

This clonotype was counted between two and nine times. The CDR3 reads CASSQTPGLVSDTQYF. The CDR3, as DNA: TGCGCCAGCAGCCAAACTCCGGGACTAGTGTCAGATACGCAGTATTTT. The chain couples TRBV4-1 to TRBJ2-3, with 8 bases aligning to TRBD2. The V and J ends lost 2 bases and 4 bases, in that order; junction bases with no gene match: 8. The CDR3 runs 16 residues. The germline V gene has CDR1 MGHRA and CDR2 YSYEKL.

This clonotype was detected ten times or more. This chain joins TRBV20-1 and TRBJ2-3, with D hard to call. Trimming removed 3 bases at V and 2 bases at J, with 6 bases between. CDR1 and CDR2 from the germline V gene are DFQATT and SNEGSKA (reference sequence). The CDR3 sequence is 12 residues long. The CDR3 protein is CSASPPTDTQYF. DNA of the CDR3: TGCAGTGCTAGCCCCCCCACAGATACGCAGTATTTT.

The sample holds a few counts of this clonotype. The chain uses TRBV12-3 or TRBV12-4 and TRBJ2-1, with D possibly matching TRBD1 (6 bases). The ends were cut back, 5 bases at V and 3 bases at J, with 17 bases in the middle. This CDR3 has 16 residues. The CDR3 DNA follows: TGTGCCAGCAGTCCACTTACAGGGCATGGCTACAATGAGCAGTTCTTC. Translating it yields CASSPLTGHGYNEQFF.

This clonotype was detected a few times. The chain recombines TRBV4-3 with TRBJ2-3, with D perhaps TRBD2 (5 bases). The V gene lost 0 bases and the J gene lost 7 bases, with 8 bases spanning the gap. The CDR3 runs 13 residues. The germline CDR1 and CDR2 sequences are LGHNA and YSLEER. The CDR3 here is CASSQESGNTQYF. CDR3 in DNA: TGCGCCAGCAGCCAAGAGTCGGGAAATACGCAGTATTTT.

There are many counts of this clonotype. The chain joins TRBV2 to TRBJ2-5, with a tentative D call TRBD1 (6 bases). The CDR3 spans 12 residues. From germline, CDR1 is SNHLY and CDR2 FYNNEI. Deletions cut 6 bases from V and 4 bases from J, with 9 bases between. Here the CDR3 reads CASRDRGETQYF. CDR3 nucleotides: TGTGCCAGCAGGGACAGAGGAGAGACCCAGTACTTC.

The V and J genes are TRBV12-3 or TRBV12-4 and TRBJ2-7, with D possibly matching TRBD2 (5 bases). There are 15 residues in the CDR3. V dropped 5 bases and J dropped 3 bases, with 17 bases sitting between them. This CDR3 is CASSPRANGNYEQYF. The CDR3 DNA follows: TGTGCCAGCAGTCCTAGGGCCAACGGGAACTACGAGCAGTACTTC.

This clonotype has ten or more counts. CDR3 sequence reads: CSAPRLGYNEQFF. In DNA form, the CDR3 reads TGCAGTGCTCCCCGATTGGGCTACAATGAGCAGTTCTTC. The V and J genes are TRBV20-1 and TRBJ2-1; D is uncertain. CDR1 and CDR2 from the germline V gene are DFQATT and SNEGSKA (reference sequence). Trimming left V 5 bases short and J 3 bases short, with 11 bases between. This CDR3 comprises 13 residues.